This entry is about one T cell receptor beta chain. CDR3 size: 12 residues. The germline V gene has CDR1 SQVTM and CDR2 ANQGSEA. The V end lost 0 bases, the J end lost 5 bases, and 7 bases lay between the germline ends. Only in-frame clones appear in the TCRdb table, and some are missing; sequencing was by immunoSEQ multiplex PCR. The repertoire holds tens of thousands of clones, with about nine tenths as singletons. The data derive from a study of blood T cell repertoires in COVID-19. The V gene is TRBV29-1, the J gene TRBJ1-2; D is unresolved. Material for sequencing was peripheral blood. This receptor was taken from a man between 70 and 80 years old with active or convalescent COVID-19. The CDR3 here is CSVEERAYGYTF. The CDR3 DNA is TGCAGCGTTGAAGAACGCGCATATGGCTACACCTTC.